Reported below is one T cell receptor beta chain. The sample originates from a study of shared T cell receptors in the human thymus. Clones were sequenced by immunoSEQ multiplex PCR, and TCRdb holds only the in-frame ones, with some missing. The sample includes fewer than 700,000 clones, 85% to 90% of them seen just once. The CDR3 is 15 amino acids. V was pared by 4 bases and J by 5 bases, with 16 bases between. CDR1 SGHDT and CDR2 YYEEEE come from the germline V gene. This same sample was also part of a study on human thymus T cells.

This chain joins TRBV5-6 and TRBJ2-1; a possible D gene is TRBD2 (6 bases). The sequence derives from a boy under three years old with a congenital heart defect. Input material: thymocytes. The CDR3 nucleotides read TGTGCCAGCAGCCCCGGGGTGTCGGGGGACAATGAGCAGTTCTTC. Amino acid sequence: CASSPGVSGDNEQFF.